The 32 T cell receptor beta chains below all came from one sample that was sequenced in a study of cytomegalovirus exposure and HLA in healthy donors (dated by TCRdb to 2015 to 2018). Library preparation employed the immunoSEQ multiplex PCR assay. For the multiplex PCR, a mixture combining 60 forward primers for TCR Vbeta segments and 13 reverse primers for TCR Jbeta segments was used. TCRdb provides this immuneACCESS table in a form limited to in-frame rearrangements. Some clones are lacking; in checked studies, under half of them reflect an unresolved V gene, and why the rest are absent is not known. The sample table lists around 130,000 clones, around 82% of them with a count of one. About 1.8% of the sample lies in the top ten. Source material: PBMCs. The receptors were gathered from a boy between 10 and 17 years old in good health and CMV-seronegative.

This sequence joins TRBV13 and TRBJ2-3; tentatively, D is TRBD2 (6 bases). Trimming left V 0 bases short and J 2 bases short, with 12 bases between. The CDR3 spans 16 residues. Germline V gene lookup returns CDR1 PRHDT and CDR2 FYEKMQ (reference sequence). CDR3 DNA sequence: TGTGCCAGCAGCTTAGGTCTGGGGGAGGCCACAGATACGCAGTATTTT. Translation: CASSLGLGEATDTQYF.

The chain has TRBV7-2 and TRBJ2-5; the D gene is possibly TRBD1 (6 bases). V gave up 4 bases and J gave up 2 bases, with 14 bases separating them. This CDR3 comprises 15 residues. CDR1 and CDR2 from the germline V gene are SGHTA and FQGNSA. The CDR3 coding sequence is TGTGCCAGCAGCTCCCAACAGGGACGTCAAGAGACCCAGTACTTC. This codes for CASSSQQGRQETQYF.

The V gene is TRBV10-3, the J gene TRBJ2-3, with TRBD2 matching over 12 bases. With 4 bases clipped from V and 3 bases from J, the junction kept 8 bases outside the gene matches. Germline-derived CDR1 and CDR2 are ENHRY and SYGVKD. The CDR3 has 17 residues. The CDR3 sequence is CAISGTSGALGTDTQYF. Here the CDR3 DNA reads TGTGCCATCAGTGGGACTAGCGGGGCTTTAGGGACAGATACGCAGTATTTT.

The chain has TRBV19 and TRBJ2-1; 11 nucleotides match TRBD2. From germline, CDR1 is LNHDA and CDR2 SQIVND (reference sequence). V lost 8 bases and J lost 2; bases outside the gene matches: 2. CDR3 length equals 14 residues. The CDR3: CASGGLAAYNEQFF. DNA of the CDR3: TGTGCCAGTGGGGGACTAGCGGCCTACAATGAGCAGTTCTTC.

The chain recombines TRBV19 with TRBJ2-7, with 7 bases that match TRBD2. Trimming took 5 bases from V and 0 from J; bases not matched to a gene: 1. Germline-derived CDR1 and CDR2 are LNHDA and SQIVND (reference sequence). The CDR3 is made up of 13 amino acids. CDR3 sequence (DNA): TGTGCCAGTAGTTCGGGGGGCTCCTACGAGCAGTACTTC. Translation: CASSSGGSYEQYF. Supplemented by reference TRBV19 and TRBJ2-7, the full variable domain reads DGGITQSPKYLFRKEGQNVTLSCEQNLNHDAMYWYRQDPGQGLRLIYYSQIVNDFQKGDIAEGYSVSREKKESFPLTVTSAQKNPTAFYLCASSSGGSYEQYFGPGTRLTVT.

This clone has more than one count but fewer than ten. The chain combines TRBV13 with TRBJ1-5; 9 bases match TRBD1. The CDR3 covers 13 residues. Germline loops: CDR1 PRHDT, CDR2 FYEKMQ (reference sequence). V gave up 4 bases and J gave up 10 bases; unmatched junction bases: 5. The chain's CDR3 is CASSYRGLFPQHF. In nucleotides, the CDR3 is TGTGCCAGCAGCTACAGGGGGCTATTCCCCCAGCATTTT. Complete variable domain (other parts from reference TRBV13 and TRBJ1-5): AAGVIQSPRHLIKEKRETATLKCYPIPRHDTVYWYQQGPGQDPQFLISFYEKMQSDKGSIPDRFSAQQFSDYHSELNMSSLELGDSALYFCASSYRGLFPQHFGDGTRLSIL.

The V call is TRBV4-1, the J call TRBJ1-4; D uncertain. V gave up 10 bases and J gave up 8 bases, with 20 bases separating them. The CDR3 sequence is 14 residues long. Germline V gene sequence: CDR1 MGHRA, CDR2 YSYEKL. CDR3 sequence: CATSSEPLNEKLFF. The DNA for the CDR3 is TGCGCCACCAGTAGTGAGCCCTTAAACGAAAAACTGTTTTTT.

The chain carries TRBV6-5 and TRBJ2-3, with a weak D call TRBD1 (6 bases). The V end was cut by 4 bases, the J end by 4 bases, with 15 bases between. There are 15 residues in the CDR3. Per germline, CDR1 MNHEY and CDR2 SVGAGI. CDR3 DNA sequence: TGTGCCAGCAGTTTGGCAGGGGTCGGTCCAGATACGCAGTATTTT. This translates into CASSLAGVGPDTQYF.

The CDR3 reads CAWRPDLINTDTQYF. CDR3 DNA sequence: TGTGCCTGGAGGCCGGACTTGATAAACACAGATACGCAGTATTTT. This chain joins TRBV30 and TRBJ2-3, with D perhaps matching TRBD2 (5 bases). CDR1 is GTSNPN and CDR2 is SVGIG in the germline V gene (reference sequence). CDR3 length equals 15 residues. V was trimmed by 3 bases and J by 2 bases, leaving 15 bases between them.

This chain uses TRBV20-1 with TRBJ1-1; tentatively, D is TRBD1 (6 bases). Germline V gene lookup returns CDR1 DFQATT and CDR2 SNEGSKA (reference sequence). CDR3 length equals 10 residues. The CDR3, as DNA: TGCTCGTGGGGGCTGGGGAAAACTTTCTTT. Protein sequence: CSWGLGKTFF.

In this sample, this clone turned up a few times. V usage is TRBV7-9 and J usage is TRBJ1-4; no reliable D call. Germline CDR1 SEHNR, CDR2 FQNEAQ (reference sequence). The CDR3 loop spans 13 amino acids. V was pared by 6 bases and J by 8 bases, with 13 bases between. CDR3 sequence reads: CASRRGLGEKLFF. The CDR3 DNA is TGTGCCAGCAGACGAGGCCTTGGGGAAAAACTGTTTTTT.

The V gene is TRBV6-5, the J gene TRBJ2-1, with D possibly TRBD1 on 5 matching bases. Between the trimmed V and J ends, which lost 8 bases and 7 bases, there was a span of 15 bases. The germline V gene encodes CDR1 MNHEY and CDR2 SVGAGI. The CDR3 is 13 amino acids. CDR3 sequence reads: CASGSGNLNEQFF. The CDR3 DNA reads as TGTGCCAGCGGCTCAGGGAATCTGAATGAGCAGTTCTTC.

This clone appeared a single time. This rearrangement joins TRBV4-1 to TRBJ2-5, with D tentatively TRBD2 (5 bases). There are 15 residues in the CDR3. Germline values: CDR1 MGHRA, CDR2 YSYEKL. V lost 1 base to trimming and J lost 0 bases, with 9 bases between them. CDR3: CASSQVARDQETQYF. CDR3 nucleotides: TGCGCCAGCAGCCAAGTCGCGAGGGACCAAGAGACCCAGTACTTC.

CDR3 sequence (DNA): TGTGCCAGCAGCTTGGGAAGAGGTAGCAATCAGCCCCAGCATTTT. Translation: CASSLGRGSNQPQHF. The chain links TRBV5-4 to TRBJ1-5; D unresolved. Per germline, CDR1 SGHNT and CDR2 YYREEE (reference sequence). The CDR3 covers 15 residues. Trimming took 0 bases from V and 0 from J, leaving 7 bases between them. Full variable domain (remainder filled in from reference TRBV5-4 and TRBJ1-5): ETGVTQSPTHLIKTRGQQVTLRCSSQSGHNTVSWYQQALGQGPQFIFQYYREEENGRGNFPPRFSGLQFPNYSSELNVNALELDDSALYLCASSLGRGSNQPQHFGDGTRLSIL.

This chain links TRBV4-2 with TRBJ1-5, with D maybe TRBD1 (6 bases). The ends were cut back, 2 bases at V and 6 bases at J, with 14 bases in the middle. The CDR3 length is 15 residues. Germline loops: CDR1 LGHNA, CDR2 YNFKEQ. CDR3 DNA sequence: TGTGCCAGCAGCCAAACACAGGGTGTAGGTCAGCCCCAGCATTTT. This translates into CASSQTQGVGQPQHF.

This chain uses TRBV10-3 with TRBJ2-3; TRBD2 matches 10 bases. Germline V gene data show CDR1 as ENHRY and CDR2 as SYGVKD. This CDR3 has 18 residues. J lost 2 bases, V lost 3 bases, and 11 bases had no gene match. CDR3 sequence reads: CAISERLAGESPTDTQYF. The CDR3 DNA is TGTGCCATCAGTGAACGGCTAGCGGGAGAAAGTCCCACAGATACGCAGTATTTT.

V and J are TRBV4-2 and TRBJ2-3; TRBD2 aligns across 8 bases. Germline V gene data show CDR1 as LGHNA and CDR2 as YNFKEQ. This CDR3 is built from 17 residues. Trimming removed 0 bases from V and 5 bases from J; junction bases left unmatched: 10. CDR3 coding DNA: TGTGCCAGCAGCCAAGATGCTTCGGGAGGGTCCGGAGATACGCAGTATTTT. This codes for CASSQDASGGSGDTQYF.

V and J are TRBV7-2 and TRBJ2-7; 7 nucleotides match TRBD1. There are 15 residues in the CDR3. Germline loops: CDR1 SGHTA, CDR2 FQGNSA. With 4 bases clipped from V and 0 bases from J, the junction kept 6 bases outside the gene matches. The CDR3 DNA follows: TGTGCCAGCAGCTCGACAGGGAAAACCTCCTACGAGCAGTACTTC. It specifies CASSSTGKTSYEQYF. Full variable domain (rest looked up from reference TRBV7-2 and TRBJ2-7): GAGVSQSPSNKVTEKGKDVELRCDPISGHTALYWYRQSLGQGLEFLIYFQGNSAPDKSGLPSDRFSAERTGGSVSTLTIQRTQQEDSAVYLCASSSTGKTSYEQYFGPGTRLTVT.

The V and J genes are TRBV11-2 and TRBJ1-1, with TRBD1 as a possible D gene (5 bases). The CDR3 spans 13 residues. V was cut by 5 bases and J by 3 bases, with 10 bases left in between. CDR1 is SGHAT, CDR2 FQNNGV, per germline. CDR3 region: CASSRLGDTEAFF. DNA for the CDR3: TGTGCCAGCAGCCGGCTAGGGGACACTGAAGCTTTCTTT.

This clone came up a few times. The rearrangement links TRBV2 to TRBJ1-1; D ambiguous. This CDR3 is built from 11 residues. Per the germline V gene, CDR1 is SNHLY and CDR2 is FYNNEI. V was shortened by 6 bases and J by 8 bases, with 10 bases between the two germline ends. CDR3 DNA sequence: TGTGCCAGCAGGGAGGTTTCGGAAGCTTTCTTT. Translation gives CASREVSEAFF.

This clone was detected a few times. The chain joins TRBV6-5 to TRBJ1-1; D is undetermined. The CDR3 has 13 amino acids. Deletions cut 6 bases from V and 0 bases from J, with 8 bases between. Germline-derived CDR1 and CDR2 are MNHEY and SVGAGI. The CDR3 nucleotides are TGTGCCAGCAGGCCCTCGGTGAACACTGAAGCTTTCTTT. This translates into CASRPSVNTEAFF.

The chain joins TRBV7-3 to TRBJ2-3; 15 bases map to TRBD2. The CDR3 covers 16 residues. With V trimmed by 6 bases and J by 3 bases, 4 bases remained unmatched. Germline CDR1 is SGHTA and CDR2 is FQGTGA. CDR3 loop: CASSGTSGGLTDTQYF. In DNA form, the CDR3 reads TGTGCCAGCAGTGGGACTAGCGGGGGGCTGACAGATACGCAGTATTTT.

This clone was seen just once. This chain links TRBV2 with TRBJ2-1; 7 bases align to TRBD2. The V gene end was trimmed by 8 bases and the J gene end by 1 base; junction bases not matched to a gene: 2. The CDR3 loop spans 13 amino acids. Per the germline V gene, CDR1 is SNHLY and CDR2 is FYNNEI. The CDR3: CASRDYSYNEQFF. The CDR3 DNA reads TGTGCCAGCCGGGACTATTCCTACAATGAGCAGTTCTTC.

This clone was recorded once. The rearrangement uses TRBV6-6 and TRBJ1-2, with D possibly matching TRBD1 (5 bases). The V end was cut by 5 bases, the J end by 8 bases, with 18 bases between. The CDR3 consists of 14 residues. CDR1 and CDR2 (germline): MNHNY, SVGAGI (reference sequence). Here the CDR3 reads CASSKTRAKGGYTF. The CDR3 nucleotides read TGTGCCAGCAGTAAAACCAGGGCCAAAGGGGGCTACACCTTC.

In DNA form, the CDR3 reads TGTGCCAGCAGCTTAGCCCAACCGACTAGCGGGGGTGAGACCCAGTACTTC. Translation gives CASSLAQPTSGGETQYF. The rearrangement joins TRBV7-2 to TRBJ2-5; 12 bases map to TRBD2. V was clipped by 0 bases and J by 5 bases; unmatched bases: 7. The V gene's germline CDR1 is SGHTA and CDR2 FQGNSA. The CDR3 extends over 17 amino acids.

This chain joins TRBV7-2 and TRBJ2-3; 13 bases line up with TRBD2. J gave up 4 bases and V 6 bases, and 4 bases lay outside the gene matches. The CDR3 length is 15 residues. Germline CDR1 and CDR2: SGHTA and FQGNSA. DNA of the CDR3: TGTGCCAGCAGACTAGCGGGGGGGAGTGCAGATACGCAGTATTTT. Protein: CASRLAGGSADTQYF.

The rearrangement links TRBV28 to TRBJ2-5; the match to TRBD2 covers 7 bases. CDR3 length equals 17 residues. CDR1 MDHEN and CDR2 SYDVKM come from the germline V gene. Trimming at V came to 6 bases and at J to 5 bases, leaving 18 bases not matched to a gene. As DNA, the CDR3 is TGTGCCAGCAGGTACCGGGAGGCTAGCGCATTAACGGAGACCCAGTACTTC. Amino acid sequence: CASRYREASALTETQYF. The variable domain in full, completed from reference TRBV28 and TRBJ2-5, reads DVKVTQSSRYLVKRTGEKVFLECVQDMDHENMFWYRQDPGLGLRLIYFSYDVKMKEKGDIPEGYSVSREKKERFSLILESASTNQTSMYLCASRYREASALTETQYFGPGTRLLVL.

V gene TRBV20-1 combines with J gene TRBJ2-7; possible D gene TRBD2, 6 bases. Trimming removed 4 bases from V and 5 bases from J, with 9 bases in between. Germline lookup yields CDR1 DFQATT and CDR2 SNEGSKA (reference sequence). The CDR3 sequence is 11 residues long. The chain's CDR3 is CSAMEGHEQYF. For the CDR3, the DNA is TGCAGTGCTATGGAGGGCCACGAGCAGTACTTC.

The rearrangement links TRBV19 to TRBJ2-5, with 8 bases matching TRBD1. The J segment lost 1 base and the V segment lost 6 bases, leaving 7 bases of the junction unmatched. Germline-derived CDR1 and CDR2 are LNHDA and SQIVND (reference sequence). The CDR3 is 15 residues long. CDR3 DNA sequence: TGTGCCAGTAGCGGGGACAGGATCGGCCAAGAGACCCAGTACTTC. Protein product: CASSGDRIGQETQYF. The whole variable domain, remainder taken from reference TRBV19 and TRBJ2-5, is DGGITQSPKYLFRKEGQNVTLSCEQNLNHDAMYWYRQDPGQGLRLIYYSQIVNDFQKGDIAEGYSVSREKKESFPLTVTSAQKNPTAFYLCASSGDRIGQETQYFGPGTRLLVL.

This clone was seen only a few times. This chain links TRBV6-5 with TRBJ2-1; 7 bases line up with TRBD1. After removal of 5 bases from V and 3 bases from J, the junction contained 1 base not matched to a gene. The germline V gene has CDR1 MNHEY and CDR2 SVGAGI. The CDR3 runs 13 residues. The CDR3 protein is CASSRQGYNEQFF. The CDR3 bases are TGTGCCAGCAGTCGACAGGGCTACAATGAGCAGTTCTTC.

This chain links TRBV29-1 with TRBJ1-1, with a weak D call TRBD1 (6 bases). V was trimmed by 1 base and J by 3 bases, leaving 15 bases between them. Per the germline V gene, CDR1 is SQVTM and CDR2 is ANQGSEA. This CDR3 has 15 amino acids. CDR3 loop: CSVEGGGGADTEAFF. Here the CDR3 DNA reads TGCAGCGTTGAAGGGGGAGGGGGGGCGGACACTGAAGCTTTCTTT. Full variable domain (outside the CDR3, taken from reference TRBV29-1 and TRBJ1-1): SAVISQKPSRDICQRGTSLTIQCQVDSQVTMMFWYRQQPGQSLTLIATANQGSEATYESGFVIDKFPISRPNLTFSTLTVSNMSPEDSSIYLCSVEGGGGADTEAFFGQGTRLTVV.

The chain carries TRBV23-1 and TRBJ1-2; TRBD1 might be the D (6 bases). TRBV23-1 is marked as an open reading frame, function uncertain. V lost 1 base and J 9 bases, leaving 24 bases between the germline ends. The CDR3 has 17 amino acids. The DNA for the CDR3 is TGCGCCAGCAGTCAATTTGCGCAAGGGGGTAACCTCCCGAGCTACACCTTC. This gives the protein CASSQFAQGGNLPSYTF.